The 2 T cell receptor beta chains reported below all come from one sample, sequenced in a study of patients and donors after allogeneic stem cell transplantation. TCRdb ran MiXCR on the RT-PCR reads and lists one entry per CDR3 protein. The sample carries more than 850,000 distinct CDR3 sequences, 15% to 20% recorded once. Material for sequencing was blood, either unsorted or a sorted T cell fraction (not recorded which). The receptor source for this set is a human donor who was either an allogeneic HSCT recipient or a stem cell or donor lymphocyte infusion donor (not recorded which). It is not recorded whose cells these are; they may come from a transplant donor.

This clonotype came up once. The chain uses TRBV27 and TRBJ1-2, with TRBD1 matching 7 bases. Looked up from germline, CDR1 is MNHEY and CDR2 is SMNVEV (reference sequence). J lost 0 bases, V lost 6 bases, and 10 bases had no gene match. This CDR3 comprises 16 residues. In nucleotides, the CDR3 is TGTGCCAGCAGCCTGACAGGGTCCCCGTCTAACTATGGCTACACCTTC. This codes for CASSLTGSPSNYGYTF.

This clonotype was counted between two and nine times. The chain employs TRBV6-1 and TRBJ2-5; 8 nucleotides align to TRBD1. The CDR3 extends over 14 amino acids. With 7 bases clipped from V and 5 bases from J, the junction kept 9 bases outside the gene matches. Germline values: CDR1 MNHNS, CDR2 SASEGT. CDR3 loop: CASTKQGAGETQYF. The CDR3 DNA reads as TGTGCCAGCACTAAGCAGGGGGCTGGTGAGACCCAGTACTTC.